This TCR beta chain is drawn from a study of cytomegalovirus exposure and HLA in healthy donors. Study information: According to later analysis, the same platform produced the roughly 110 validation and several hundred first-cohort repertoires. Findings and caveats of the study: With high specificity and sensitivity, the classifier reportedly diagnosed cytomegalovirus status. The authors enumerated some 160 TCR beta chains as linked to cytomegalovirus.

Germline-derived CDR1 and CDR2 are LGHNA and YNFKEQ. V was trimmed by 4 bases and J by 5 bases, leaving 12 bases between them. The CDR3 sequence is 14 residues long. The donors were members of the validation cohort, which comprised 120 subjects and was separate from the first cohort of 600 to 850 subjects. Concerning this clone itself: Its matching antigen is unknown.

Using immunoSEQ multiplex PCR, the repertoire was profiled, and TCRdb retains in-frame clones only, with some absent. The sample holds over 50,000 clones; 90% to 96% are singletons and the top ten take 0.9% to 1.5%. This receptor was obtained from a young woman in good health and CMV-seronegative. The J gene is TRBJ2-4, the V gene TRBV4-2; possible D gene TRBD1, 6 bases. Sequencing input: PBMCs. In nucleotides, the CDR3 is TGTGCCAGCAGCCCACGTCAGGGGCAAAACATTCAGTACTTC. Translation gives CASSPRQGQNIQYF.